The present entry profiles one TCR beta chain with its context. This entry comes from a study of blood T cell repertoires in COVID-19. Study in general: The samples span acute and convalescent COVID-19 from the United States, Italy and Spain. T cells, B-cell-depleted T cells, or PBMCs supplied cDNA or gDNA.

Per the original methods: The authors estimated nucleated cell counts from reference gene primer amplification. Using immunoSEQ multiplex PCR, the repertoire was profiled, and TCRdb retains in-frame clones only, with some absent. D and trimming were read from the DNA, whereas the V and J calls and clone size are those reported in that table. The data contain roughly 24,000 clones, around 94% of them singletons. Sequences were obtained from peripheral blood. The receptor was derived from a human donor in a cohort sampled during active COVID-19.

The CDR3 nucleotides read TGTGCCACCAGCAGTGATTTCGGGACAGGGGGGAATTATGGCTACACCTTC. Translation: CATSSDFGTGGNYGYTF. The gene calls are TRBV15 and TRBJ1-2; 11 positions match TRBD1. The CDR3 length is 17 residues. Per the germline V gene, CDR1 is LNHNV and CDR2 is YYDKDF (reference sequence). V dropped 3 bases and J dropped 5; count of bases not matched to a gene: 11.